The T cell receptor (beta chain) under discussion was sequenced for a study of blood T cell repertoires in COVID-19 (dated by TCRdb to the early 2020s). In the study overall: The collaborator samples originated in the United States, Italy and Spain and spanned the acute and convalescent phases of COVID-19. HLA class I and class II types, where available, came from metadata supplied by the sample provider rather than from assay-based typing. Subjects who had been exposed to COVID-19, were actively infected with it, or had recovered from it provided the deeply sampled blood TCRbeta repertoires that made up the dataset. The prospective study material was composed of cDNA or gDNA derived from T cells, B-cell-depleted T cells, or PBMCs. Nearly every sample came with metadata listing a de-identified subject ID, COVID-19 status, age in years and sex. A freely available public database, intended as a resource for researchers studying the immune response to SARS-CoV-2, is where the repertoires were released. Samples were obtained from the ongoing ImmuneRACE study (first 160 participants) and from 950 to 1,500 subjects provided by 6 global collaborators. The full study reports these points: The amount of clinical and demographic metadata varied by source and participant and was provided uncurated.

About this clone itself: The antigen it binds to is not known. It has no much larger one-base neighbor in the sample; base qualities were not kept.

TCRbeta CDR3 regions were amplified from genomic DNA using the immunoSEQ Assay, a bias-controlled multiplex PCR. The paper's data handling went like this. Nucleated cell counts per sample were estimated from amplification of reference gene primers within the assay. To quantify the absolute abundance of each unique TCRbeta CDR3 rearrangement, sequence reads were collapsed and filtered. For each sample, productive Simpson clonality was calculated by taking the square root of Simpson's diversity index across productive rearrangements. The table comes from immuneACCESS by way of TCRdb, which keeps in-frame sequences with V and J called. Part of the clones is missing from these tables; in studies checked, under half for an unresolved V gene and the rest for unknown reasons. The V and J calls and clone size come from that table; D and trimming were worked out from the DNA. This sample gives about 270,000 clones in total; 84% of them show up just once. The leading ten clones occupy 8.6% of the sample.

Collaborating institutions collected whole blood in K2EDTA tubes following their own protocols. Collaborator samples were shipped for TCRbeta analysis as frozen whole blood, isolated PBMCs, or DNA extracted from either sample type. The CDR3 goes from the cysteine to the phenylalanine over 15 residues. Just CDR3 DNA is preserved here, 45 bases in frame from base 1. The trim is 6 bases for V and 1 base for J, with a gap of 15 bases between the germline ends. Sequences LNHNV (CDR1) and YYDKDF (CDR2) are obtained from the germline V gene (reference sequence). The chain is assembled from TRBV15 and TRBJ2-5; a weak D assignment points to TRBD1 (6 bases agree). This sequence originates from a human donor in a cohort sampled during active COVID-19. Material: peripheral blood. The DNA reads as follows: TGTGCCACCAGATTATACGCGGACAGCCAAGAGACCCAGTACTTC. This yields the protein CATRLYADSQETQYF. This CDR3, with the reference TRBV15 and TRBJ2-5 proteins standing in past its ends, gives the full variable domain DAMVIQNPRYQVTQFGKPVTLSCSQTLNHNVMYWYQQKSSQAPKLLFHYYDKDFNNEADTPDNFQSRRPNTSFCFLDIRSPGLGDTAMYLCATRLYADSQETQYFGPGTRLLVL.